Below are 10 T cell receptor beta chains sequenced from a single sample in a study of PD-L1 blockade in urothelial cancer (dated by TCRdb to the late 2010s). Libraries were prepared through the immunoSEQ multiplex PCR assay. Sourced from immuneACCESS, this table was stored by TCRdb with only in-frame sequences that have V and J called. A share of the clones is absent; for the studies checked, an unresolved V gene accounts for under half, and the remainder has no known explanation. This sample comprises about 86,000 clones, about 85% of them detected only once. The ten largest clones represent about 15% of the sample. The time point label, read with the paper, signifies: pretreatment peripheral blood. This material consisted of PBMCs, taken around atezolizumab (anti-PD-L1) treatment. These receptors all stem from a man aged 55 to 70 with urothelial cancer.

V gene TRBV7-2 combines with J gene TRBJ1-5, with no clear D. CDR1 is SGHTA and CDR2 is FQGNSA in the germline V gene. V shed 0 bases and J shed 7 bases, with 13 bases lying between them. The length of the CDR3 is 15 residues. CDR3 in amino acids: CASSLAFGNSQPQHF. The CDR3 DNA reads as TGTGCCAGCAGCTTAGCGTTCGGGAACAGCCAGCCCCAGCATTTT.

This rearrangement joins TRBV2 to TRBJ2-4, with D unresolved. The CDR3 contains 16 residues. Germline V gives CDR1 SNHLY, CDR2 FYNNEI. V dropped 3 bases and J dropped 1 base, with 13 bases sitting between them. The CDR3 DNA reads TGTGCCAGCAGTGATGAGCAAAATCGGGCCAAAAACATTCAGTACTTC. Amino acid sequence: CASSDEQNRAKNIQYF. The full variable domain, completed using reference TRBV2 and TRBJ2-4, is EPEVTQTPSHQVTQMGQEVILRCVPISNHLYFYWYRQILGQKVEFLVSFYNNEISEKSEIFDDQFSVERPDGSNFTLKIRSTKLEDSAMYFCASSDEQNRAKNIQYFGAGTRLSVL.

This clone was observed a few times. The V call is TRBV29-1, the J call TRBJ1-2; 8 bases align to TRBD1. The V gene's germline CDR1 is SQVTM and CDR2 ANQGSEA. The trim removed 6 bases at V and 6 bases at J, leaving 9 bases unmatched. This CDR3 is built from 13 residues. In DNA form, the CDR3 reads TGCAGCGTGGATCAGGGGGCACCCGATGGCTACACCTTC. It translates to CSVDQGAPDGYTF.

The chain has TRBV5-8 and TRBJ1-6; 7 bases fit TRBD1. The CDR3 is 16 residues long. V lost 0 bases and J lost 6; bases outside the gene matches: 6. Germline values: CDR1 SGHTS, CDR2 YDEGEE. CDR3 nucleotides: TGTGCCAGCAGCTTGGACGGGACAGTTAGTAATTCACCCCTCCACTTT. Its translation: CASSLDGTVSNSPLHF.

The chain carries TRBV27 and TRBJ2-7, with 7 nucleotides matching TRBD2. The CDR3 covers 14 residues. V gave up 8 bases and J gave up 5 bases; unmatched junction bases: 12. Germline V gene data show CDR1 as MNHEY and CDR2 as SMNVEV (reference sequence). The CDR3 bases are TGTGCCAGCCGACGAGGGCGGGGGTTGAACGAGCAGTACTTC. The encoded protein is CASRRGRGLNEQYF.

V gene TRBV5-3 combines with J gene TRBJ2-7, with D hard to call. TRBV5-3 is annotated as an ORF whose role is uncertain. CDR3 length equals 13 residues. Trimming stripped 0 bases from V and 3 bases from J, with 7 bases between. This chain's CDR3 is CARSLGQIYEQYF. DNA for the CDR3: TGTGCCAGAAGCTTGGGGCAGATCTACGAGCAGTACTTC.

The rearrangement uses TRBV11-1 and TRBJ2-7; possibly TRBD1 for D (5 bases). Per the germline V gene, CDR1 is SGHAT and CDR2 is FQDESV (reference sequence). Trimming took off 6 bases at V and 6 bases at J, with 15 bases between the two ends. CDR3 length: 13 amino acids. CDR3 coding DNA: TGTGCCAGCAGAACCAGCAGGGCCCCCGAGCAGTACTTC. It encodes CASRTSRAPEQYF.

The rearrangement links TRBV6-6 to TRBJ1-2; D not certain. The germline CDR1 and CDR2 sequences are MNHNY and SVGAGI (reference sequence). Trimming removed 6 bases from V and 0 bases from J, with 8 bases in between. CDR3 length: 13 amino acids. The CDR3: CASRRETNYGYTF. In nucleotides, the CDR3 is TGTGCCAGCAGACGAGAAACTAACTATGGCTACACCTTC.

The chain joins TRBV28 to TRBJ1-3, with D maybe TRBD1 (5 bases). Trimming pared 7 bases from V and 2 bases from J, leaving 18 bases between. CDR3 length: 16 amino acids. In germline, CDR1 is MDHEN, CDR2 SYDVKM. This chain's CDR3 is CASNGRGLRPGNTIYF. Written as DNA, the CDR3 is TGTGCCAGCAATGGGCGGGGACTAAGGCCTGGAAACACCATATATTTT.

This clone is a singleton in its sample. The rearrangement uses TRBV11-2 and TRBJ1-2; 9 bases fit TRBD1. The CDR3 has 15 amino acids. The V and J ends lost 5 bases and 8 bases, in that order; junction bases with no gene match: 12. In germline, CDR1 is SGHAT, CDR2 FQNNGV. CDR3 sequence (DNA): TGTGCCAGCAGCGAACATCCGGGACAGGGAATCGGCTACACCTTC. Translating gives CASSEHPGQGIGYTF.